This T cell receptor beta chain was profiled in a study of cytomegalovirus exposure and HLA in healthy donors. The study ran its PCR with 60 Vbeta and 13 Jbeta primers. Here immunoSEQ multiplex PCR was the method, and the copy in TCRdb shows in-frame clones only, minus some. The sample holds around 150,000 clones, around 76% seen once. Study-wide results and caveats: In vitro confirmation showed three CMV-associated chains to be CMV antigen specific. Most subjects had HLA-A and HLA-B alleles reportedly predicted accurately by TCR beta sequences.

A note on this clone: As yet, its antigen is unknown.

V lost 2 bases to trimming and J lost 3 bases, with 19 bases between them. The length of the CDR3 is 17 residues. Germline CDR1 reads SEHNR; CDR2 reads FQNEAQ (reference sequence). J is TRBJ2-5 and V is TRBV7-9, with a possible D match to TRBD2 (7 bases). The TCR comes from a female donor in good health and CMV-seronegative. The sample comprised PBMCs. CDR3 amino acids: CASSLSLRQAGEETQYF. CDR3 DNA sequence: TGTGCCAGCAGCTTATCCCTGCGACAGGCGGGGGAAGAGACCCAGTACTTC.